This record concerns one T cell receptor beta chain sequence. Its antigen is unidentified. Other DNA sequences from this sample encode an identical CDR3 as well. Germline V gives CDR1 LNHDA, CDR2 SQIVND (reference sequence). This CDR3 has 17 residues. The ends lost 6 bases at V and 0 bases at J; junction bases unmatched: 5. This record belongs to a study of shared clonotypes between healthy human individuals. Evenly divided among several immunoSEQ plates was the genomic DNA of each subset. Replicate PCRs run on sorted subsets employed roughly 190 ng DNA, approximately 30,000 T cell genomes. Source study methods: Filtering differed because ImmunoSEQ produced junction-only sequences that carried no quality scores. The assay was immunoSEQ multiplex PCR, and TCRdb's table has in-frame clones only and misses some. V and J calls and clone size are as listed in that table; D and trimming were resolved from the DNA. Among about 1.5 million clones listed, 95% to 99% were seen once.

Study outcomes and limitations: Generally, naive subsets came out with larger estimated richness than memory subsets.

This chain connects TRBV19 to TRBJ2-6; 10 nucleotides match TRBD1. The source material was naive CD4+ T cells sorted from blood. Subset here: CD45RA+ positively selected. The TCR comes from a man under 40 in good health. CDR3 residues: CASSPGQGSSGANVLTF. The CDR3 coding sequence is TGTGCCAGTAGCCCGGGACAGGGGTCCTCTGGGGCCAACGTCCTGACTTTC.